The rows below give T cell receptor beta chains drawn from one sample of a study of OX40 agonist ivuxolimab in advanced cancers. Repertoires were generated with immunoSEQ multiplex PCR, while TCRdb's copy carries only in-frame clones and drops some. The sample holds about 68,000 clones, about nine tenths seen once. The sequences come from CD4+ or CD8+ T cells sorted from blood, collected in a trial of the OX40 agonist ivuxolimab. The source of these receptors is an adult with an advanced solid tumor such as melanoma, head and neck, liver or kidney cancer. Both conserved end residues are part of each CDR3. The D gene is left open where the match is weak. Expanded clones get a size class; other rows say once, few or many, or leave the size out.

13,NA,TRBJ2-7,TRBV11-2,NA,CASSITGIYEQYF,TGTGCCAGCAGCATAACAGGGATCTACGAGCAGTACTTC
17,NA,TRBJ1-1,TRBV18,NA,CASSRDRLNRDHTEAFF,TGTGCCAGCTCTCGCGATCGCCTTAACAGGGACCACACTGAAGCTTTCTTT
14,NA,TRBJ1-5,TRBV19,NA,CASSKLYSNQPQHF,TGTGCCAGTAGTAAACTTTATAGCAATCAGCCCCAGCATTTT
15,once,TRBJ1-1,TRBV9,TRBD1,CASSQGQALNTEAFF,TGTGCCAGCAGTCAAGGACAGGCCCTGAACACTGAAGCTTTCTTT
16,NA,TRBJ2-5,TRBV25-1,TRBD2,CASSELAGDVKETQYF,TGTGCCAGCAGTGAGCTAGCGGGAGACGTAAAAGAGACCCAGTACTTC
13,NA,TRBJ2-4,TRBV18,NA,CASSFREENIQYF,TGTGCCAGCTCATTCAGGGAAGAAAACATTCAGTACTTC
16,NA,TRBJ2-3,TRBV25-1,NA,CASSEYASRAGNTQYF,TGTGCCAGCAGTGAATATGCGTCGCGAGCGGGCAATACGCAGTATTTT
16,once,TRBJ1-2,TRBV5-8,NA,CASSLFRGATNYGYTF,TGTGCCAGCAGCTTGTTTCGAGGGGCTACTAACTATGGCTACACCTTC
14,NA,TRBJ1-6,TRBV2,TRBD1,CATGQGPAISPLHF,TGTGCCACAGGACAGGGTCCCGCCATTTCACCCCTCCACTTT
15,NA,TRBJ1-3,TRBV15,NA,CATSRDRAGADTIYF,TGTGCCACCAGCAGAGATAGGGCAGGGGCGGACACCATATATTTT
14,NA,TRBJ2-5,TRBV7-6,NA,CASSRGPRVETQYF,TGTGCCAGCAGCCGGGGACCCCGGGTAGAGACCCAGTACTTC